This TCR beta chain is drawn from a study of technical replicates of blood from a few donors. TCRdb's table, derived via immunoSEQ multiplex PCR, lists solely in-frame clones and lacks some. The table lists 80,000 or so clones, approximately 94% of them singletons. This CDR3 has 15 amino acids. Germline CDR1 reads MNHNS; CDR2 reads SASEGT. Deletions cut 1 base from V and 3 bases from J, with 10 bases between. Sequencing was done on a sample of T cells isolated from PBMCs. This clonotype was obtained from a human donor in good health. The rearrangement links TRBV6-1 to TRBJ1-5; D not certain. The CDR3 DNA reads TGTGCCAGCAGTGAAGGAACAGCTTCCAATCAGCCCCAGCATTTT. Its protein is CASSEGTASNQPQHF.